The count of the clone carrying this T cell receptor beta chain is one. Its specificity is unknown. All donors participated as healthy donors of bone marrow. This sample stems from a study of cytomegalovirus exposure and HLA in healthy donors. Notes on the study in general: Accurate prediction of HLA-A and HLA-B alleles (for most subjects) was reportedly achieved from TCR beta sequences. In a later analysis, the majority of CMV-associated beta chains seemingly showed HLA restriction.

Germline CDR1 MDHEN, CDR2 SYDVKM. The CDR3 has 13 amino acids. Trimming took 4 bases from V and 8 from J, leaving 14 bases between them. It was with 60 Vbeta and 13 Jbeta primers that the PCR ran. Sequenced by immunoSEQ multiplex PCR; TCRdb stores in-frame clones only, minus some. The repertoire holds about 92,000 clones, with roughly 80% as singletons. The chain uses TRBV28 and TRBJ1-2; possibly TRBD1 for D (6 bases). Material: PBMCs. This clonotype originated in a girl aged 2 to 10 in good health and CMV-seropositive. The CDR3, as DNA: TGTGCCAGCAGTTCCAGGGGCCTCTGGGGCTACACCTTC. The encoded protein is CASSSRGLWGYTF.